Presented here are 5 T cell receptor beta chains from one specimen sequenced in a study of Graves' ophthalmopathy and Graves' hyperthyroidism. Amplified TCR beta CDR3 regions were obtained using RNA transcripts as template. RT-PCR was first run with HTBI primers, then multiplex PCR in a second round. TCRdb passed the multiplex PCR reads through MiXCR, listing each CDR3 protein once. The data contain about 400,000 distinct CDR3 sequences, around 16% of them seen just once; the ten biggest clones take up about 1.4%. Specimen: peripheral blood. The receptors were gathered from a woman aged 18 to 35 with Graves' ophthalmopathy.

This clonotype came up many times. CDR3 region: CASSLSLAGGQETQYF. The DNA for the CDR3 is TGTGCCAGCAGCTTAAGTCTAGCGGGAGGCCAAGAGACCCAGTACTTC. The chain couples TRBV11-2 to TRBJ2-5, with TRBD2 matching 11 bases. The CDR3 runs 16 residues. V trimming: 2 bases; J trimming: 1 base; junction bases outside the gene matches: 3. CDR1 and CDR2 from the germline V gene are SGHAT and FQNNGV.

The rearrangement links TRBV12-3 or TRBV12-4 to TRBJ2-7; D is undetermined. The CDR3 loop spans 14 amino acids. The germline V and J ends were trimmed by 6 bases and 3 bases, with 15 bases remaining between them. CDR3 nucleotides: TGTGCCAGCAGCCTGGGATCGACGCGCTACGAGCAGTACTTC. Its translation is CASSLGSTRYEQYF.

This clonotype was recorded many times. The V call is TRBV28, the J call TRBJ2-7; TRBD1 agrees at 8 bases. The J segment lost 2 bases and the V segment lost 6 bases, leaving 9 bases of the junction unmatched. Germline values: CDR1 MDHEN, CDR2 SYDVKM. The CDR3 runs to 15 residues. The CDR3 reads CASSPGQGVPYEQYF. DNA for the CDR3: TGTGCCAGCAGCCCTGGACAGGGTGTCCCCTACGAGCAGTACTTC.

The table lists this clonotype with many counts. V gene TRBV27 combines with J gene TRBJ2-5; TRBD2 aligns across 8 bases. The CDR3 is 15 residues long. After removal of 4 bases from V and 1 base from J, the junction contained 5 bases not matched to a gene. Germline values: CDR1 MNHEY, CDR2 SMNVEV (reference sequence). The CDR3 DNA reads TGTGCCAGCAGTTCGGGGGGGGGAACCCAAGAGACCCAGTACTTC. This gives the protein CASSSGGGTQETQYF.

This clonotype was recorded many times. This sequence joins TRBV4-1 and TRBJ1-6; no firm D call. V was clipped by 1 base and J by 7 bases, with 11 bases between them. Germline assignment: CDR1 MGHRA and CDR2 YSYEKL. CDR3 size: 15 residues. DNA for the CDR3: TGCGCCAGCAGCCAAGGCGGGGTCTTCAATTCACCCCTCCACTTT. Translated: CASSQGGVFNSPLHF.